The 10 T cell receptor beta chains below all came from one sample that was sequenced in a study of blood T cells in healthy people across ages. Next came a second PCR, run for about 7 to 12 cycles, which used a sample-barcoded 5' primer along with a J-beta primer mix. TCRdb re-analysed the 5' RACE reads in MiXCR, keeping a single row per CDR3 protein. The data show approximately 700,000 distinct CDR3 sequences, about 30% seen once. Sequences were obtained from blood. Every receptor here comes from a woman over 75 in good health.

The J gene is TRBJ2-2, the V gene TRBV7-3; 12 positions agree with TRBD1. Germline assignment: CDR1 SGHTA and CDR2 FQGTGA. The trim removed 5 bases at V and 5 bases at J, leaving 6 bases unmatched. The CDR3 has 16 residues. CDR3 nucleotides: TGTGCCAGCAGCAGACCGGGACAGGGGGCGACCGGGGAGCTGTTTTTT. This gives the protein CASSRPGQGATGELFF. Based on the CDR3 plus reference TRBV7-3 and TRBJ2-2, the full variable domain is GAGVSQTPSNKVTEKGKYVELRCDPISGHTALYWYRQSLGQGPEFLIYFQGTGAADDSGLPNDRFFAVRPEGSVSTLKIQRTERGDSAVYLCASSRPGQGATGELFFGEGSRLTVL.

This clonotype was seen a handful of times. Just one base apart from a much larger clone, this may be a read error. CDR3 nucleotides: TGTGCCAGCAGTGAAAACCGTAAGGAGCAGTTCTTC. Its protein is CASSENRKEQFF. This sequence joins TRBV2 and TRBJ2-1, with D hard to call. Germline assignment: CDR1 SNHLY and CDR2 FYNNEI. The CDR3 spans 12 residues. Trimming took 2 bases from V and 10 from J, leaving 9 bases between them.

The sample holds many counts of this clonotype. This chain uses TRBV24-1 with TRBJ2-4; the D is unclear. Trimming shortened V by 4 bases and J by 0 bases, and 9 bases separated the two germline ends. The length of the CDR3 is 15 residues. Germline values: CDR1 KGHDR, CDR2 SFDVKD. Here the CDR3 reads CATSEGSLAKNIQYF. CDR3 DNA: TGTGCCACCAGTGAGGGCAGCCTAGCCAAAAACATTCAGTACTTC.

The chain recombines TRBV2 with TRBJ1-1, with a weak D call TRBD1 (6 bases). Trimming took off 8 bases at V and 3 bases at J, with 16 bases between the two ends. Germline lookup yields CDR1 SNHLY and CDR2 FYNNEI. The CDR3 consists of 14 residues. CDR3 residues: CASGNRVGDTEAFF. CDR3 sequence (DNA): TGTGCCAGCGGAAACAGGGTAGGGGACACTGAAGCTTTCTTT.

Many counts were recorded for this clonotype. The DNA for the CDR3 is TGCAGTGCTAGGTCAGCGGGACTGAACACTGAAGCTTTCTTT. Protein sequence: CSARSAGLNTEAFF. The chain recombines TRBV20-1 with TRBJ1-1; D possibly corresponds to TRBD1 (5 bases). Germline V gene sequence: CDR1 DFQATT, CDR2 SNEGSKA (reference sequence). Trimming took 3 bases from V and 0 from J, leaving 11 bases between them. The CDR3 has 14 amino acids.

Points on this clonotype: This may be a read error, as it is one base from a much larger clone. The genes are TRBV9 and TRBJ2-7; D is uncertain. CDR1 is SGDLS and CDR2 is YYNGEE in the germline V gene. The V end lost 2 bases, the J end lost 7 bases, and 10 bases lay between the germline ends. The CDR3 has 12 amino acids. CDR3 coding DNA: TGTGCCAGCAGCGTCGAGGTAGGTGAGCAGTACTTC. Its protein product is CASSVEVGEQYF.

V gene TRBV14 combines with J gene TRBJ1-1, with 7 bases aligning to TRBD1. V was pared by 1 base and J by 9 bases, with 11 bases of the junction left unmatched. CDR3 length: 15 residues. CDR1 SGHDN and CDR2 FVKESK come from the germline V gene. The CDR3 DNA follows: TGTGCCAGCAGCCAAGCTGGATTGCCACAGGGGAAAGCTTTCTTT. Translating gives CASSQAGLPQGKAFF.

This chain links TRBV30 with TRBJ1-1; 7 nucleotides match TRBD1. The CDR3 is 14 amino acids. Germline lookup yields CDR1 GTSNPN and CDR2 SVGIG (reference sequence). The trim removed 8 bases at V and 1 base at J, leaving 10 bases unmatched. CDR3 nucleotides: TGTGCCCGTGCGGGGACAGTACCGAACACTGAAGCTTTCTTT. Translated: CARAGTVPNTEAFF.

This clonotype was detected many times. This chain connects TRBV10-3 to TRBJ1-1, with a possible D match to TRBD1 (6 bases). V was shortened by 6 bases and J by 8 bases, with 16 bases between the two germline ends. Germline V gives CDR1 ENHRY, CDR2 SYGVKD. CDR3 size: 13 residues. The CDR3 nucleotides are TGTGCCATCAGCGGTCAGACAGGTCTCGAAGCTTTCTTT. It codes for CAISGQTGLEAFF.

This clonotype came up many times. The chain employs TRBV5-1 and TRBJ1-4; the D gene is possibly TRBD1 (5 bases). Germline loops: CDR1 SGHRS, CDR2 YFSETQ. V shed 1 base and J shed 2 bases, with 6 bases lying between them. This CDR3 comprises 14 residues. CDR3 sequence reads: CASSLQGTNEKLFF. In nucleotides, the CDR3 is TGCGCCAGCAGCTTGCAGGGTACTAATGAAAAACTGTTTTTT. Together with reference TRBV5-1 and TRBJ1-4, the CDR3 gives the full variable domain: KAGVTQTPRYLIKTRGQQVTLSCSPISGHRSVSWYQQTPGQGLQFLFEYFSETQRNKGNFPGRFSGRQFSNSRSEMNVSTLELGDSALYLCASSLQGTNEKLFFGSGTQLSVL.